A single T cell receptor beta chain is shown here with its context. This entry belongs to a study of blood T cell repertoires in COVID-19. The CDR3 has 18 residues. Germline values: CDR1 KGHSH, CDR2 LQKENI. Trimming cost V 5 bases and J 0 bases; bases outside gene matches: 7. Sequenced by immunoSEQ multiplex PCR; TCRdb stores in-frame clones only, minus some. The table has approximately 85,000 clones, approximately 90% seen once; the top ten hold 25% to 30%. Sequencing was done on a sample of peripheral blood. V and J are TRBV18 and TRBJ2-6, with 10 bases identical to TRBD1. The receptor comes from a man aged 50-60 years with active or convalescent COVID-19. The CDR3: CASSTTGGETSGANVLTF. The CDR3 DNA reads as TGTGCCAGCTCAACGACAGGGGGCGAGACCTCTGGGGCCAACGTCCTGACTTTC. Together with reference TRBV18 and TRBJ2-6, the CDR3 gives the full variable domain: NAGVMQNPRHLVRRRGQEARLRCSPMKGHSHVYWYRQLPEEGLKFMVYLQKENIIDESGMPKERFSAEFPKEGPSILRIQQVVRGDSAAYFCASSTTGGETSGANVLTFGAGSRLTVL.